The following is a T cell receptor (beta chain) sequence with its context. The sample originates from a study of blood T cell repertoires in COVID-19. Study-wide background: Acute-phase and convalescent COVID-19 samples originated in the United States, Italy and Spain.

Per the germline V gene, CDR1 is KGHDR and CDR2 is SFDVKD. After removal of 3 bases from V and 11 bases from J, the junction contained 4 bases not matched to a gene. The CDR3 is 12 residues long. Clones were sequenced by immunoSEQ multiplex PCR, and TCRdb holds only the in-frame ones, with some missing. The sample lists approximately 230,000 clones, about 91% seen once, with under 1.5% in the top ten. The source of this sequence is a man older than 75 with acute or convalescent COVID-19. The genes are TRBV24-1 and TRBJ1-2; TRBD1 matches at 8 bases. The sample comprised peripheral blood. Here the CDR3 DNA reads TGTGCCACCAGTGATCAGGACAGGGAATACACCTTC. Translation gives CATSDQDREYTF.